This T cell receptor (beta chain) is drawn from a study of post-analysis software for immune sequencing data. Broader study findings: Patients showed TRBV5-6, TRBV5-1 and TRBV20-1 among roughly 5 TRBV segments more frequent than in controls. Samples sharing a preparation batch grouped tightly together when assessed by F measure.

Of note for this clonotype: The antigen remains undetermined.

Looked up from germline, CDR1 is SGDLS and CDR2 is YYNGEE. V trimming: 0 bases; J trimming: 8 bases; junction bases outside the gene matches: 12. This CDR3 has 16 amino acids. Libraries were made from TCR beta cDNA, and they carried unique molecular identifiers. Yield was roughly 0.5 million cDNA molecules from around 1 to 9.1 million T cells. MiXCR was run by TCRdb on the PCR reads, yielding one entry per CDR3 protein. Of a few hundred thousand distinct CDR3 sequences in the sample, 34% are singletons; the top ten hold approximately 6%. The rearrangement uses TRBV9 and TRBJ2-3, with 7 bases matching TRBD2. The TCR comes from a girl aged 2 to 17 with multiple sclerosis. The material sequenced was blood. This chain's CDR3 is CASSVGAGPARATQYF. Written as DNA, the CDR3 is TGTGCCAGCAGCGTAGGAGCGGGGCCCGCGAGGGCTACGCAGTATTTT.